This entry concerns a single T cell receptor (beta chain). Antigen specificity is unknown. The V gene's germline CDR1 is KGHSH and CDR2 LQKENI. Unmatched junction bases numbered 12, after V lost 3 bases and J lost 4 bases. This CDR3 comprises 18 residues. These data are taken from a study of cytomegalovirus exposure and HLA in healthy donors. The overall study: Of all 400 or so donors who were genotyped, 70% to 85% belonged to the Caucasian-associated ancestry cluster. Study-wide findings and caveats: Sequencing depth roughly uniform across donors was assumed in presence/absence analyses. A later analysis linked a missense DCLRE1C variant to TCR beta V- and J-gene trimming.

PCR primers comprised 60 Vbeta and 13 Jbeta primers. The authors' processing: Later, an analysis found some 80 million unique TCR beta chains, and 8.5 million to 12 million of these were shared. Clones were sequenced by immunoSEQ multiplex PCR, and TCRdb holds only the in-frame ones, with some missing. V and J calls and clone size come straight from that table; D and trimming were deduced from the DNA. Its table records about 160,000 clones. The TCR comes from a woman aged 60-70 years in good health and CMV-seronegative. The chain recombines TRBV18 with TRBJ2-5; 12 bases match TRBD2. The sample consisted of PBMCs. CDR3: CASSPRTSGDSYPETQYF. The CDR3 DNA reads TGTGCCAGCTCACCTCGGACTAGCGGGGATTCTTACCCAGAGACCCAGTACTTC. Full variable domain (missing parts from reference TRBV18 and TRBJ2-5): NAGVMQNPRHLVRRRGQEARLRCSPMKGHSHVYWYRQLPEEGLKFMVYLQKENIIDESGMPKERFSAEFPKEGPSILRIQQVVRGDSAAYFCASSPRTSGDSYPETQYFGPGTRLLVL.